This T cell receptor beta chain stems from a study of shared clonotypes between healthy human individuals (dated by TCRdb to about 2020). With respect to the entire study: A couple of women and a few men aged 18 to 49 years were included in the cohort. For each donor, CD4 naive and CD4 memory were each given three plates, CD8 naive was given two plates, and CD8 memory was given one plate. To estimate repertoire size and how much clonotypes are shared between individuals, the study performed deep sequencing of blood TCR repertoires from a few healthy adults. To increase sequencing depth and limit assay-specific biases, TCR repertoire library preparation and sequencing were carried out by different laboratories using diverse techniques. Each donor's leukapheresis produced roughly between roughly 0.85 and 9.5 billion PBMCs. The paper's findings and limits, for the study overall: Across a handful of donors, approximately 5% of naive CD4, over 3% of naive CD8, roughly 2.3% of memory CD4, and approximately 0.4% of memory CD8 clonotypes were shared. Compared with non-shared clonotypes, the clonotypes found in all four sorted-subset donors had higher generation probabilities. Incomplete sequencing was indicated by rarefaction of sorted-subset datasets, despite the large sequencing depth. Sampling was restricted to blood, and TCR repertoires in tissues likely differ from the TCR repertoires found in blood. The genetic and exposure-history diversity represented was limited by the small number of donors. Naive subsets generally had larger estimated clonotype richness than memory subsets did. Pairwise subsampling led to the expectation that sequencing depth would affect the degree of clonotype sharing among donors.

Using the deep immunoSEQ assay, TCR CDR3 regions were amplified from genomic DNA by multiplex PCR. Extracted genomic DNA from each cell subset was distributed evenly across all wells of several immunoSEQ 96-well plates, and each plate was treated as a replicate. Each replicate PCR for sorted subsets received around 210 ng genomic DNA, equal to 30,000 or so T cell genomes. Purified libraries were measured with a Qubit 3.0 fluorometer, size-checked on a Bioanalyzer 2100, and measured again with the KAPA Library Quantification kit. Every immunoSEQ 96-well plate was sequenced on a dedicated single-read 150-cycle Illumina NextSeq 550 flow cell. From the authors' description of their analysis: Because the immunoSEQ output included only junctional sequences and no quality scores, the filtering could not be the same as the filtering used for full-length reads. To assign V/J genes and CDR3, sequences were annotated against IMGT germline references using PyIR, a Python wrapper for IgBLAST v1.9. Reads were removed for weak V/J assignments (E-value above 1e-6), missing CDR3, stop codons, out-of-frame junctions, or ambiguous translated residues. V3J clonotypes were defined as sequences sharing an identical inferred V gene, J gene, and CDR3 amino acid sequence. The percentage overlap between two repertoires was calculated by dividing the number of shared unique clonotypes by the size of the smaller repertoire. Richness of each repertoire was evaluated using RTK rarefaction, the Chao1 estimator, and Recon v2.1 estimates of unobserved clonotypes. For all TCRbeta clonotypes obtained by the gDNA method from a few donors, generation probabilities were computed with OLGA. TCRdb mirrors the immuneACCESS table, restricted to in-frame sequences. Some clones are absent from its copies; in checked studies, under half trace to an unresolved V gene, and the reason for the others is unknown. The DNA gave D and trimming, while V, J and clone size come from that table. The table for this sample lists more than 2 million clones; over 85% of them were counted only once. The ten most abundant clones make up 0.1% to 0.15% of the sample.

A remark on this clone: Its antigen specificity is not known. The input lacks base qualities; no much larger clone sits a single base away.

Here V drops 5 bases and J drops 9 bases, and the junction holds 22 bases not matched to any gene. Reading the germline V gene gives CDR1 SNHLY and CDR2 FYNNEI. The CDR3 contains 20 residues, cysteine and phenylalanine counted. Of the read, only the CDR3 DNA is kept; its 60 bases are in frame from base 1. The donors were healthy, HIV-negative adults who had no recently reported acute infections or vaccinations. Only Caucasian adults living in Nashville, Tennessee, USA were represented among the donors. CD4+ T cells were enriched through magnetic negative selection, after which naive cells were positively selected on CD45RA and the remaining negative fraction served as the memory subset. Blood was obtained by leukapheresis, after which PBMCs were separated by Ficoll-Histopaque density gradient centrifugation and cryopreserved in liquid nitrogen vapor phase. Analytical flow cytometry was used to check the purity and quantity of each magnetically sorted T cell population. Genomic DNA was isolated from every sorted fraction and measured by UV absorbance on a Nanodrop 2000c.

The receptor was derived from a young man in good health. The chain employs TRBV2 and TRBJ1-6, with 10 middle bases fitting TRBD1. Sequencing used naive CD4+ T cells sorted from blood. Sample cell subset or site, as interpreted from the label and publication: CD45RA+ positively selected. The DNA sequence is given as TGTGCCAGCAGTAGAGGGTCTCGGCAGACAGGGGGCGGCCTTAGTTCACCCCTCCACTTT. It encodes CASSRGSRQTGGGLSSPLHF.